Listed here are 5 T cell receptor beta chains from one sample, sequenced in a study of blood T cell repertoires in COVID-19. Assay used: immunoSEQ multiplex PCR; TCRdb lists only in-frame clones, some missing. Of some 45,000 clones listed, about 92% were seen once; the top ten hold approximately 1%. Sequencing input: peripheral blood. The origin of the receptors is a man in his sixties with COVID-19, enrolled during active disease.

The chain is built from TRBV15 and TRBJ2-7; 9 nucleotides match TRBD2. Per germline, CDR1 LNHNV and CDR2 YYDKDF (reference sequence). After removal of 1 base from V and 6 bases from J, the junction contained 10 bases not matched to a gene. CDR3 length equals 16 residues. CDR3 bases: TGTGCCACCAGCAGAGGGTCGAGCGGGGGGATTATCGAGCAGTACTTC. Encoded protein: CATSRGSSGGIIEQYF.

The gene calls are TRBV12-5 and TRBJ1-1; a weak D match, TRBD1 (5 bases). V was cut by 6 bases and J by 4 bases, with 15 bases left in between. This CDR3 has 14 residues. Germline loops: CDR1 LGHNT, CDR2 FRNRAP. In DNA, the CDR3 is TGTGCTAGTGGCCCCTCGGGGGGGGTCACTGAAGCTTTCTTT. It yields the protein CASGPSGGVTEAFF.

The chain carries TRBV6-1 and TRBJ2-1, with 9 bases matching TRBD1. The ends lost 2 bases at V and 7 bases at J; junction bases unmatched: 6. Germline CDR1 is MNHNS and CDR2 is SASEGT. The CDR3 spans 15 residues. CDR3 nucleotide sequence: TGTGCCAGCAGTGAAAATACAGGGGGCGGGAATGAGCAGTTCTTC. Translating gives CASSENTGGGNEQFF.

This clone came up once. V and J are TRBV18 and TRBJ2-3; 9 bases match TRBD1. The V segment lost 2 bases and the J segment 2 bases; nucleotides outside the gene matches: 2. Germline CDR1 and CDR2: KGHSH and LQKENI. There are 15 residues in the CDR3. The chain's CDR3 is CASSPGQGTTDTQYF. CDR3 DNA sequence: TGTGCCAGCTCACCAGGACAGGGGACCACAGATACGCAGTATTTT. The complete variable domain, with remaining parts taken from reference TRBV18 and TRBJ2-3, reads NAGVMQNPRHLVRRRGQEARLRCSPMKGHSHVYWYRQLPEEGLKFMVYLQKENIIDESGMPKERFSAEFPKEGPSILRIQQVVRGDSAAYFCASSPGQGTTDTQYFGPGTRLTVL.

The rearrangement uses TRBV3-1 (or the pseudogene TRBV3-2) and TRBJ1-6; tentatively, D is TRBD1 (5 bases). The germline V gene encodes CDR1 LGHDT and CDR2 YNNKEL (reference sequence). V was clipped by 0 bases and J by 7 bases, with 7 bases between them. The CDR3 extends over 14 amino acids. The CDR3 DNA follows: TGTGCCAGCAGCCAAGAACGGGGGAATTCACCCCTCCACTTT. As protein: CASSQERGNSPLHF.